Shown below are 2 T cell receptor beta chains from a single sample sequenced in a study of patients and donors after allogeneic stem cell transplantation. TCRdb fed the RT-PCR reads into MiXCR, producing one record per CDR3 protein. The sample records approximately 160,000 distinct CDR3 sequences, about a quarter being singletons. The specimen sequenced was blood, either unsorted or a sorted T cell fraction (not recorded which). These TCRs come from a human donor who was either an allogeneic HSCT recipient or a stem cell or donor lymphocyte infusion donor (not recorded which). It is not recorded whose cells these are; they may come from a transplant donor.

In its sample, this clonotype was seen many times. The chain combines TRBV20-1 with TRBJ1-1, with no clear D. The CDR3 extends over 13 amino acids. Trimming pared 5 bases from V and 3 bases from J, leaving 13 bases between. From germline, CDR1 is DFQATT and CDR2 SNEGSKA (reference sequence). The CDR3 coding sequence is TGCAGTGCTCCCCTCATGGGGTACACTGAAGCTTTCTTT. Encoded protein: CSAPLMGYTEAFF.

This clonotype appeared a few times. This chain connects TRBV5-1 to TRBJ1-1, with 10 bases matching TRBD1. Losses at the gene ends were 6 bases for V and 1 base for J; bases not matched to a gene: 12. The germline V gene encodes CDR1 SGHRS and CDR2 YFSETQ. The CDR3 sequence is 17 residues long. The CDR3 DNA reads TGCGCCAGCACACCTTGGAGGGACAGGGGTCAGAACACTGAAGCTTTCTTT. It specifies CASTPWRDRGQNTEAFF.